This TCR beta chain originates from a study of identical twins. Study-level points and caveats: Where out-of-frame alpha sequences were twin-shared, they showed excess low generation probability.

TCRdb reprocessed the 5' RACE reads via MiXCR and lists one record per CDR3 protein. The repertoire includes roughly 690,000 distinct CDR3 sequences, 5.5% to 7.5% of them detected once, and 1.5% to 2% sits in the top ten. Germline V lookup: CDR1 SNHLY, CDR2 FYNNEI. The CDR3 length is 13 residues. V dropped 4 bases and J dropped 8 bases, with 12 bases sitting between them. Regarding this clonotype: Its specificity is unknown.

The receptor was derived from a man younger than 35 in good health. The chain is built from TRBV2 and TRBJ2-1; D perhaps matches TRBD1 (5 bases). Sequencing was done on a sample of naive T cells sorted from blood. The CDR3 nucleotides are TGTGCCAGCAGTGTGCAGGGTAGGGATGAGCAGTTCTTC. This translates into CASSVQGRDEQFF.